The 9 T cell receptor beta chains presented below share a single source sample, sequenced in a study of tumor-infiltrating lymphocytes in primary liver carcinoma. Extraction of RNA together with DNA used roughly 19-31 mg of unsorted bulk tissue. The authors made TCR beta cDNA from 500 ng total RNA with a constant-region primer. Three nested multiplex PCR rounds, a slightly modified ARM-PCR method, built the TCR beta libraries. The first two PCR rounds used TRBV1-TRBV30 forward primers with a C-beta reverse primer, 10 cycles each. MiXCR, run by TCRdb on the multiplex PCR reads, gives a single entry per CDR3 protein. This sample has about 30,000 distinct CDR3 sequences, with approximately 76% found just once. The specimen was liver tumor tissue from sampling region 3. Subset: tumor region T3, left-lateral pole. These receptors were obtained from a woman aged 25 to 45 with primary liver carcinoma and hepatitis B virus infection.

Of note for this clonotype: At one end the junction does not follow the germline gene, possibly because of a read error. This chain uses TRBV6-1 with TRBJ2-2; D may correspond to TRBD1 or TRBD2 (6 bases each). The germline V gene encodes CDR1 MNHNS and CDR2 SASEGT. The CDR3 is made up of 19 amino acids. The CDR3, as DNA: TGTGCCAGCAGTGAAACCCTTCCCGGGGGCGCCGCGAGCATCGGGGAGCTCTTTTTT. Translating it yields CASSETLPGGAASIGELFF.

The CDR3 sequence: CASSLMGVGTEAFF. The CDR3 DNA reads as TGTGCCAGCAGCTTAATGGGGGTCGGCACTGAAGCTTTCTTT. The J gene is TRBJ1-1, the V gene TRBV11-3; a possible D gene is TRBD1 (5 bases). Germline values: CDR1 SGHNT, CDR2 YENEEA. CDR3 length: 14 amino acids. Trimming left V 2 bases short and J 4 bases short, with 11 bases between.

A remark on this clonotype: The missing conserved phenylalanine or tryptophan at the end of this CDR3 makes a read error likely. This chain uses TRBV6-1 with TRBJ1-1; 9 nucleotides align to TRBD1. The CDR3 runs 14 residues. CDR1 and CDR2 from the germline V gene are MNHNS and SASEGT. The CDR3 protein is CVSNVDRGYTEAFC. The CDR3 region has the DNA TGTGTCAGCAATGTTGACAGGGGGTACACTGAAGCTTTCTGT.

Worth noting for this clonotype: At one of its ends the junction is not consistent with the germline gene, which may arise from a read error. The chain uses TRBV11-1 and TRBJ2-7; D ambiguous. In germline, CDR1 is SGHAT, CDR2 FQDESV (reference sequence). The CDR3 runs 13 residues. This chain's CDR3 is CTSSIGWLREQYF. In DNA, the CDR3 is TGTACCAGCAGCATAGGATGGCTCCGCGAGCAGTACTTC.

This clonotype was observed a single time. This chain links TRBV29-1 with TRBJ2-2, with TRBD2 matching over 7 bases. The CDR3 loop spans 15 amino acids. With 0 bases clipped from V and 9 bases from J, the junction kept 10 bases outside the gene matches. CDR1 and CDR2 from the germline V gene are SQVTM and ANQGSEA. CDR3 protein: CSVEDTAGAPWELFF. The CDR3 DNA sequence: TGCAGCGTTGAAGACACCGCGGGAGCCCCCTGGGAGCTGTTTTTT.

The chain uses TRBV5-1 and TRBJ2-2; perhaps TRBD2 as D (6 bases). From germline, CDR1 is SGHRS and CDR2 YFSETQ. V was shortened by 0 bases and J by 7 bases, with 13 bases between the two germline ends. The CDR3 runs to 15 residues. CDR3 residues: CASSLAAGNSGELFF. The CDR3, as DNA: TGCGCCAGCAGCTTGGCTGCGGGGAATAGCGGGGAGCTGTTTTTT.

Of note for this clonotype: The junction shows a germline mismatch at one end, possibly a read error. Here the CDR3 reads CVSSPGISEQFF. The DNA of the CDR3 is TGTGTCAGCTCACCCGGCATTTCAGAGCAGTTCTTC. The chain joins TRBV18 to TRBJ2-1; D unclear. Germline values: CDR1 KGHSH, CDR2 LQKENI. The CDR3 covers 12 residues.

The count of this clonotype is one. Being one base from a much bigger clone, this may be a read error. The genes are TRBV29-1 and TRBJ1-2, with D perhaps TRBD1 (6 bases). CDR3 length equals 15 residues. Germline loops: CDR1 SQVTM, CDR2 ANQGSEA. The CDR3 DNA reads TGCAGCGTTGATCGGGGGGCAGTAGGGGCCGGCGGCTACATCTTC. It yields the protein CSVDRGAVGAGGYIF.

A remark on this clonotype: Without the conserved terminal phenylalanine or tryptophan, this CDR3 likely stems from a read error. The chain uses TRBV5-4 and TRBJ2-5; maybe TRBD2 (6 bases). This CDR3 is built from 14 residues. CDR1 and CDR2 from the germline V gene are SGHNT and YYREEE (reference sequence). V was cut by 3 bases and J by 3 bases, with 12 bases left in between. CDR3 in DNA: TGTGCCAGCAGCTGGCGGGATGAGGAAGAGACCCAGTACGTC. Residues: CASSWRDEEETQYV.